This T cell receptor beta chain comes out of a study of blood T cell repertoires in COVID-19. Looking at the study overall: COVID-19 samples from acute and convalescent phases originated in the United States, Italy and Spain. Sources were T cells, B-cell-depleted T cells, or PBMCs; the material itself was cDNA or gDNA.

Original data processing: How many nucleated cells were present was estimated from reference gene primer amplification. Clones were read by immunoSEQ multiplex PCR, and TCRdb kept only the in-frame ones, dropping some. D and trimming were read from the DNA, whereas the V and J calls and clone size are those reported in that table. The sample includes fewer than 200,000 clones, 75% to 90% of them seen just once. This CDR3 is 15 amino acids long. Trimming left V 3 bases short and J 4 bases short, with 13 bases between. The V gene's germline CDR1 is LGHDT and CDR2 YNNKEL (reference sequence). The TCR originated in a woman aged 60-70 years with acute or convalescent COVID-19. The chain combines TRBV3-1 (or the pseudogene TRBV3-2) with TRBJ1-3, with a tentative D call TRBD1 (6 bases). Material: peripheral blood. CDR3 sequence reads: CASSHEGTPGNTIYF. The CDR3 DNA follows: TGTGCCAGCAGCCACGAAGGGACACCCGGAAACACCATATATTTT.